This T cell receptor beta chain was captured in a study of early T cells in non-severe SARS-CoV-2 infection. Study-level findings and limits: VDJdb-based annotation leaned toward anti-spike CD8 responses and missed private and CD4 specificities.

There are many counts of this clonotype. No antigen is known for it. Individual cDNA molecules received unique molecular identifiers. TCRdb re-derived calls from the 5' RACE reads in MiXCR, one entry per CDR3 protein. The sample lists 60,000 or so distinct CDR3 sequences, about 10% occurring once. Per the germline V gene, CDR1 is MGHDK and CDR2 is SYGVNS. The length of the CDR3 is 11 residues. V was clipped by 8 bases and J by 4 bases, with 8 bases between them. The sequence was obtained from an adult who was a healthcare worker with PCR-confirmed SARS-CoV-2 infection or an uninfected control (not recorded which). Sequencing was performed on whole blood. This rearrangement joins TRBV25-1 to TRBJ1-2, with a weak D call TRBD1 (5 bases). The CDR3 bases are TGTGCCAGCCGGGACTTCTATGGCTACACCTTC. The encoded protein is CASRDFYGYTF.